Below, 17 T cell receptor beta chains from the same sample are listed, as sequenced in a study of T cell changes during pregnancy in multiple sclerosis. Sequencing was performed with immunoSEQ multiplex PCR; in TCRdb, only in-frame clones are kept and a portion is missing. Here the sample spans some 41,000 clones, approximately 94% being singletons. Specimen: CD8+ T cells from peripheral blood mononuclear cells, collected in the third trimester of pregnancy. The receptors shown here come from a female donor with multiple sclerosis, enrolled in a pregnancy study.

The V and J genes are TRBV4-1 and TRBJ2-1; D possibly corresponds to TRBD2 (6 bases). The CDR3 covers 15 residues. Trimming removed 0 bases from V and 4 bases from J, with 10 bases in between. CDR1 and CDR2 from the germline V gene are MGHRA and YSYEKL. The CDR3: CASSQEGGTYNEQFF. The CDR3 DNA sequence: TGCGCCAGCAGCCAAGAGGGAGGCACTTACAATGAGCAGTTCTTC.

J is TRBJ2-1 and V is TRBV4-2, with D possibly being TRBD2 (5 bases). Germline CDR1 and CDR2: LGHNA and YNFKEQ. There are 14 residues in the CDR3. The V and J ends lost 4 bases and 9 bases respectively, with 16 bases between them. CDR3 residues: CASSPGSGPSEQFF. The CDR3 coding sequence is TGTGCCAGCAGCCCGGGGAGCGGCCCGAGTGAGCAGTTCTTC.

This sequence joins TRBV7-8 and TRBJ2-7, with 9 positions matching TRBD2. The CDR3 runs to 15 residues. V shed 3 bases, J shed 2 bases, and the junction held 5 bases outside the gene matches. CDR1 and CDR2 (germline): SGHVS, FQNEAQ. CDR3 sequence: CASSLGVAGAYEQYF. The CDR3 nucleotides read TGTGCCAGCAGCTTGGGGGTAGCGGGAGCCTACGAGCAGTACTTC. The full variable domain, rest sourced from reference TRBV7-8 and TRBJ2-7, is GAGVSQSPRYKVAKRGQDVALRCDPISGHVSLFWYQQALGQGPEFLTYFQNEAQLDKSGLPSDRFFAERPEGSVSTLKIQRTQQEDSAVYLCASSLGVAGAYEQYFGPGTRLTVT.

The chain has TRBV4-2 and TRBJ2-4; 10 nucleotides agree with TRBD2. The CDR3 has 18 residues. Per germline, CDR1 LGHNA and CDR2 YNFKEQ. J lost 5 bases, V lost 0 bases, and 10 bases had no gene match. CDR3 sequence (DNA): TGTGCCAGCAGCCAAGAAATGGCTAGCGGGAGCCGACAAAACATTCAGTACTTC. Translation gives CASSQEMASGSRQNIQYF.

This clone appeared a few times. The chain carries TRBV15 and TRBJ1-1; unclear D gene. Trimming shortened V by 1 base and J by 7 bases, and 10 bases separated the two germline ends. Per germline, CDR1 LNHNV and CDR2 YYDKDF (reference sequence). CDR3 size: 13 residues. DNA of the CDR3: TGTGCCACCAGCAGAGCCCCACGGGGTGAAGCTTTCTTT. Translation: CATSRAPRGEAFF.

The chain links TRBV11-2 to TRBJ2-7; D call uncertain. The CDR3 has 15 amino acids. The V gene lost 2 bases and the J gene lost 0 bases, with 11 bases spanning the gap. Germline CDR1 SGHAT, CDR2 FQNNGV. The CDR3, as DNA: TGTGCCAGCAGCTTAAGTACTCGAGGCTCCTACGAGCAGTACTTC. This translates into CASSLSTRGSYEQYF.

The CDR3 loop reads CASSQDGQGGSDEQYF. The CDR3 DNA reads TGCGCCAGCAGCCAAGATGGTCAGGGCGGGAGTGACGAGCAGTACTTC. The rearrangement uses TRBV4-3 and TRBJ2-7; TRBD2 matches at 7 bases. Germline V lookup: CDR1 LGHNA, CDR2 YSLEER. V shed 0 bases and J 5 bases; nucleotides not matched to a gene: 10. The CDR3 has 16 amino acids.

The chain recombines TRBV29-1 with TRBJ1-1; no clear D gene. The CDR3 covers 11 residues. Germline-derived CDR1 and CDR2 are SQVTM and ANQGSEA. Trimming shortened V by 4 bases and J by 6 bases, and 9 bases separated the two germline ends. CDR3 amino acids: CSVVEWPEAFF. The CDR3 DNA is TGCAGCGTTGTGGAGTGGCCTGAAGCTTTCTTT.

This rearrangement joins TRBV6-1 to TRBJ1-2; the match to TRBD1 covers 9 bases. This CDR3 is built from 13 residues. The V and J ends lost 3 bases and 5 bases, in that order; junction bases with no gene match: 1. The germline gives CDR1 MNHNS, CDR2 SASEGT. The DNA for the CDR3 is TGTGCCAGCAGTGAGGGGACAGGGTATGGCTACACCTTC. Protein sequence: CASSEGTGYGYTF.

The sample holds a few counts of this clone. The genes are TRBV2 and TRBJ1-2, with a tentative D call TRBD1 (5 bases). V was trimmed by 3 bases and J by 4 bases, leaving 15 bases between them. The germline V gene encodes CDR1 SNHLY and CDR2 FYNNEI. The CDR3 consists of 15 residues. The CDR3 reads CASSERTGPLYGYTF. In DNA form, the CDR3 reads TGTGCCAGCAGTGAGCGTACAGGACCCCTCTATGGCTACACCTTC.

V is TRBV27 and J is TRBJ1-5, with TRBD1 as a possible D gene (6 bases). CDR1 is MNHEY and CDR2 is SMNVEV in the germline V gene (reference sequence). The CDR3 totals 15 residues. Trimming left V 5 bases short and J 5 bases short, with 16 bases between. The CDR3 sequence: CASSLGGQVDQPQHF. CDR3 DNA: TGTGCCAGCAGTCTTGGGGGACAAGTCGATCAGCCCCAGCATTTT.

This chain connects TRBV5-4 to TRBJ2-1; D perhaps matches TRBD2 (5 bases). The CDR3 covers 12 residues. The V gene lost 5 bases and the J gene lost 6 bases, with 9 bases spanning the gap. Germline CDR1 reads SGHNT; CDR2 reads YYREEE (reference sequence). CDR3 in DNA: TGTGCCAGCAGTGGGAGCGTCAATGAGCAGTTCTTC. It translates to CASSGSVNEQFF.

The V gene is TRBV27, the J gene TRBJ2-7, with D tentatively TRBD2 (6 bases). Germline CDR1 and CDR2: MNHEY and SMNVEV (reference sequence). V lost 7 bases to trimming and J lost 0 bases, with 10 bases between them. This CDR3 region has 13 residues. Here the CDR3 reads CASIPSDSYEQYF. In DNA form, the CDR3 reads TGTGCCAGCATACCTAGCGACTCCTACGAGCAGTACTTC.

The CDR3 loop is CATRKFQGSNQPQHF. CDR3 coding DNA: TGTGCCACCAGAAAGTTCCAGGGAAGCAATCAGCCCCAGCATTTT. V is TRBV27 and J is TRBJ1-5, with D possibly matching TRBD1 (5 bases). The V end lost 10 bases, the J end lost 1 base, and 17 bases lay between the germline ends. CDR3 length: 15 amino acids. Germline assignment: CDR1 MNHEY and CDR2 SMNVEV (reference sequence).

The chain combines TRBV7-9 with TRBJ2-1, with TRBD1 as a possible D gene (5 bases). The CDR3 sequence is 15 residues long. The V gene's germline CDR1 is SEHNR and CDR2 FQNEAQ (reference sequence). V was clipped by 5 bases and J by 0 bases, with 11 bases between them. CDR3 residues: CASSHRQSSYNEQFF. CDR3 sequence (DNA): TGTGCCAGCAGCCACCGACAGAGCTCCTACAATGAGCAGTTCTTC. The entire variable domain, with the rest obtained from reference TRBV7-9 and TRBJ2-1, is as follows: DTGVSQNPRHKITKRGQNVTFRCDPISEHNRLYWYRQTLGQGPEFLTYFQNEAQLEKSRLLSDRFSAERPKGSFSTLEIQRTEQGDSAMYLCASSHRQSSYNEQFFGPGTRLTVL.

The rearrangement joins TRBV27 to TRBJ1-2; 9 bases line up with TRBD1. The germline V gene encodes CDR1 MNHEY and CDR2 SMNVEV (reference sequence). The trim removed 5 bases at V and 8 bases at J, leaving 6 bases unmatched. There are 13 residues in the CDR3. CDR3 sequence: CASSNRGQGGYTF. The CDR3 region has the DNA TGTGCCAGCAGTAACAGGGGGCAGGGCGGCTACACCTTC.

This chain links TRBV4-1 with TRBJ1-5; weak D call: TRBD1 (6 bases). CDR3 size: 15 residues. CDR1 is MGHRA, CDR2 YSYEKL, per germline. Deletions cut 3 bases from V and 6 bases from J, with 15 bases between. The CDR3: CASSHTQGSSQPQHF. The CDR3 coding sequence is TGCGCCAGCAGCCACACGCAGGGGTCGAGTCAGCCCCAGCATTTT.